This T cell receptor (beta chain) was recorded in a study of cytomegalovirus exposure and HLA in healthy donors. Donors in the study were healthy people who gave bone marrow. Study conclusions and caveats: Some TCR beta chains (roughly 160 of them) were listed as cytomegalovirus-associated. Sequencing depth across donors, presence/absence analyses assumed, was roughly uniform.

As for this clone: Antigen: not known.

The PCR made use of 60 Vbeta and 13 Jbeta primers. Here immunoSEQ multiplex PCR was the method, and the copy in TCRdb shows in-frame clones only, minus some. This sample yields roughly 100,000 clones, of which 71% are seen a single time; roughly 3% belongs to the top ten. This TCR derives from a female donor in good health and CMV-seronegative. The sample taken for sequencing was PBMCs.

The CDR3 reads CASSLVSGASSYNEQFF. CDR3 nucleotide sequence: TGTGCCAGCAGCTTGGTTAGCGGGGCGAGCTCCTACAATGAGCAGTTCTTC. The chain joins TRBV5-4 to TRBJ2-1; TRBD2 matches at 8 bases. The CDR3 has 17 residues. Germline lookup yields CDR1 SGHNT and CDR2 YYREEE (reference sequence). J lost 0 bases, V lost 0 bases, and 5 bases had no gene match. The full variable domain, in which reference TRBV5-4 and TRBJ2-1 provide the parts outside the CDR3, is ETGVTQSPTHLIKTRGQQVTLRCSSQSGHNTVSWYQQALGQGPQFIFQYYREEENGRGNFPPRFSGLQFPNYSSELNVNALELDDSALYLCASSLVSGASSYNEQFFGPGTRLTVL.